This T cell receptor (beta chain) was identified during a study of liver allograft versus peripheral blood T cells. Study-level information: Transplanted livers and recipients' peripheral blood had their T cell receptor repertoires compared. General observations from the study: Repertoires of T cell receptors in liver allografts reportedly differed from peripheral blood repertoires.

About this clonotype itself: Its antigen is not identified.

V lost 3 bases and J lost 2; bases outside the gene matches: 8. The V gene's germline CDR1 is SGHRS and CDR2 YFSETQ. The CDR3 runs 17 residues. TCRdb re-analysed the reads in MiXCR, keeping a single row per CDR3 protein. The sample includes 8,500 to 10,000 distinct CDR3 sequences, 26% of them seen just once. The chain recombines TRBV5-1 with TRBJ2-6; 7 bases map to TRBD1. This clonotype was obtained from a human patient who had a liver transplant. Some T cells may be transferred from the graft donor. Written as DNA, the CDR3 is TGCGCCAGCAGCTCGGAACAGGGGCACACTGGGGCCAACGTCCTGACTTTC. Encoded protein: CASSSEQGHTGANVLTF.